Sequencing of this TCR beta chain was carried out in a study of blood T cell repertoires in COVID-19. Study background: Italy, Spain and the United States were the sources of the convalescent and acute COVID-19 samples. PBMCs, B-cell-depleted T cells, or T cells provided the cDNA or gDNA that made up the material.

From germline, CDR1 is SGHNT and CDR2 YENEEA. The CDR3 is made up of 15 amino acids. Trimming removed 1 base at V and 0 bases at J, with 9 bases between. The data were produced by immunoSEQ multiplex PCR, yet TCRdb's version contains in-frame clones alone and is incomplete. The table has over 150,000 clones, 75% to 90% seen once. Material for sequencing was PBMCs or T cells enriched from blood (not recorded which). The chain has TRBV11-3 and TRBJ1-1; TRBD1 is a possible D gene (6 bases). This receptor was obtained from a man in his forties who had recovered from COVID-19. The CDR3 coding sequence is TGTGCCAGCAGCTTAGTAGGGGGACTGAACACTGAAGCTTTCTTT. This encodes CASSLVGGLNTEAFF.